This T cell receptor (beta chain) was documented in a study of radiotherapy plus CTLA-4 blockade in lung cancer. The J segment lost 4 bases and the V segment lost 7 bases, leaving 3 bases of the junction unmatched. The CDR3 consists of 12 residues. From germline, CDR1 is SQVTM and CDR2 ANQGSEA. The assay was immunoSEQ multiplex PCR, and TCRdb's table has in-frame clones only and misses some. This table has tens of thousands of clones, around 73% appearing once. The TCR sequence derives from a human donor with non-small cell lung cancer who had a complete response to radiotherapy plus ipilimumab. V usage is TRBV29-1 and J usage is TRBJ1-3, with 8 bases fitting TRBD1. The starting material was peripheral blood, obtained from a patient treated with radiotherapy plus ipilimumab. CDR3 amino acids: CSGRDRGNTIYF. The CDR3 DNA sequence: TGCAGCGGGAGGGACAGGGGAAACACCATATATTTT. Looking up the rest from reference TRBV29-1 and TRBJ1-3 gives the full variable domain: SAVISQKPSRDICQRGTSLTIQCQVDSQVTMMFWYRQQPGQSLTLIATANQGSEATYESGFVIDKFPISRPNLTFSTLTVSNMSPEDSSIYLCSGRDRGNTIYFGEGSWLTVV.